This T cell receptor beta chain was retrieved from a study of T cells in localized non-small cell lung cancer. V dropped 6 bases and J dropped 5 bases, with 10 bases sitting between them. The germline V gene encodes CDR1 MGHDK and CDR2 SYGVNS. This CDR3 region has 12 residues. Some clones are missing from TCRdb's copy, which holds only in-frame ones; the method was immunoSEQ multiplex PCR. The top ten clones hold under 25% of a sample with about 12,000 clones, under 90% of them seen once. The source material was peripheral blood, sampled before any cancer treatment. The chain carries TRBV25-1 and TRBJ1-1; no firm D call. The sequence was collected from a male donor aged 60 or over with stage I lung adenocarcinoma. DNA for the CDR3: TGTGCCAGCAGATTGGGTGGGACTGAAGCTTTCTTT. It specifies CASRLGGTEAFF. The variable domain in full, with the rest retrieved from reference TRBV25-1 and TRBJ1-1, is EADIYQTPRYLVIGTGKKITLECSQTMGHDKMYWYQQDPGMELHLIHYSYGVNSTEKGDLSSESTVSRIRTEHFPLTLESARPSHTSQYLCASRLGGTEAFFGQGTRLTVV.